The entry below gives a single T cell receptor (beta chain) sequence along with its context. What it recognizes is unknown. This sample is part of a study of shared clonotypes between healthy human individuals. Study context: Used for every donor were three CD4 naive, three CD4 memory, two CD8 naive and one CD8 memory plate. General study points: Despite large depth, sorted-subset datasets appeared incompletely sequenced.

This CDR3 has 16 residues. With 2 bases removed from V and 3 bases from J, the gap between germline ends came to 16 bases. Germline CDR1 is MNHNS and CDR2 is SASEGT. The donor cohort consisted entirely of Caucasian adults residing in Nashville, Tennessee. Sequencing was performed with immunoSEQ multiplex PCR; in TCRdb, only in-frame clones are kept and a portion is missing. Among about 2.4 million clones listed, more than 90% were seen once. Specimen: naive CD4+ T cells sorted from blood. The subset: CD45RA+ positively selected. The rearrangement links TRBV6-1 to TRBJ2-5; D is perhaps TRBD1 (5 bases). The sequence derives from a young man in good health. DNA of the CDR3: TGTGCCAGCAGTGAAAAAAGGGGCGTCCTCAAAGAGACCCAGTACTTC. As protein: CASSEKRGVLKETQYF.